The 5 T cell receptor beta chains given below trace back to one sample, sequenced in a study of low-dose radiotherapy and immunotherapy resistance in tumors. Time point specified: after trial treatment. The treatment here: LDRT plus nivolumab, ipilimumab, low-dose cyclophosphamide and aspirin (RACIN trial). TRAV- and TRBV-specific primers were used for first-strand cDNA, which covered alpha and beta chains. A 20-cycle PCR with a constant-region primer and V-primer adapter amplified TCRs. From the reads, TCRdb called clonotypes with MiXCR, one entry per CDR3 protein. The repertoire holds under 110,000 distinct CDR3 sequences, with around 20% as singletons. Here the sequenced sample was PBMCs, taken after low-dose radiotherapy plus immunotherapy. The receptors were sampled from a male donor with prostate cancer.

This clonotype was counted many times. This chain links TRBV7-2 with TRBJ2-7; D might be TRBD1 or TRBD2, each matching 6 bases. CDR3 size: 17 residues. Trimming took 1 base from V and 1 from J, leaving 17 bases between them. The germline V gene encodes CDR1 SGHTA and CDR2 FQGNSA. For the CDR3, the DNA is TGTGCCAGCAGCTTAGGACAGACTTGGGGGGCGTCCTACGAGCAGTACTTC. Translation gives CASSLGQTWGASYEQYF.

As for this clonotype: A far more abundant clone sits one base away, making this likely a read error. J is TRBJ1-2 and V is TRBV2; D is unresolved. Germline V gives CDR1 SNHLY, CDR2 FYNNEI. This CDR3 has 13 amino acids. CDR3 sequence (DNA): TGTTCCAGCAGCCCCTCCCCCGATGCTGGCTACACCTTC. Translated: CSSSPSPDAGYTF.

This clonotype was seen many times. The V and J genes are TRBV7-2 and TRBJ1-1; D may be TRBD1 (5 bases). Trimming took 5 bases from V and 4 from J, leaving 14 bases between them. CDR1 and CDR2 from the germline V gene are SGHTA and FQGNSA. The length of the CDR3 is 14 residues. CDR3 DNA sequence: TGTGCCAGCAGCGCCGGGGCTTTCGCCACTGAAGCTTTCTTT. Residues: CASSAGAFATEAFF.

The CDR3 region is CASSQVTLYGKNTEAFF. DNA for the CDR3: TGCGCCAGCAGCCAAGTGACGTTGTACGGAAAGAACACTGAAGCTTTCTTT. The chain carries TRBV4-3 and TRBJ1-1; the D is unclear. The germline V gene encodes CDR1 LGHNA and CDR2 YSLEER. Trimming took off 1 base at V and 1 base at J, with 16 bases between the two ends. There are 17 residues in the CDR3.

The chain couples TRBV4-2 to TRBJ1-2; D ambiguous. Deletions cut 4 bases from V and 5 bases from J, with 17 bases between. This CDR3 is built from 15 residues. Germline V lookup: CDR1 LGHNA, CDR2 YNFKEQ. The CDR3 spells CASSPDNGAYYGYTF. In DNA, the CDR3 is TGTGCCAGCAGCCCCGACAACGGTGCCTATTATGGCTACACCTTC.